The 14 T cell receptor beta chains reported below all come from one sample, sequenced in a study of blood T cell repertoires in COVID-19. The table came from immunoSEQ multiplex PCR; TCRdb's copy has only in-frame clones and leaves some out. There are about 97,000 clones in the sample; 85% to 90% occur only once, and 3% lies in the top ten. The sequencing input was peripheral blood. Receptor source: a man aged 50-60 years with active or convalescent COVID-19.

The rearrangement links TRBV14 to TRBJ2-1, with D perhaps matching TRBD2 (5 bases). This CDR3 region has 15 residues. CDR1 is SGHDN, CDR2 FVKESK, per germline. Trimming shortened V by 1 base and J by 5 bases, and 12 bases separated the two germline ends. The CDR3 region is CASSQVSLAHNEQFF. The DNA of the CDR3 is TGTGCCAGCAGCCAAGTAAGCCTAGCCCACAATGAGCAGTTCTTC.

This chain uses TRBV6-6 with TRBJ1-5; D remains unclear. The CDR3 spans 13 residues. V was pared by 5 bases and J by 6 bases, with 11 bases between. Germline CDR1 is MNHNY and CDR2 is SVGAGI (reference sequence). CDR3 bases: TGTGCCAGCAGTCGGCGAATTTCTCAGCCCCAGCATTTT. Translating gives CASSRRISQPQHF.

This clone was counted only a few times. The J gene is TRBJ1-5, the V gene TRBV6-5, with D possibly TRBD1 on 6 matching bases. Germline loops: CDR1 MNHEY, CDR2 SVGAGI. The CDR3 spans 15 residues. V was clipped by 6 bases and J by 1 base, with 13 bases between them. Here the CDR3 DNA reads TGTGCCAGCAGAAGAGGGGGGGACAGCAATCAGCCCCAGCATTTT. Protein: CASRRGGDSNQPQHF.

The J gene is TRBJ1-1, the V gene TRBV27; tentatively, D is TRBD1 (5 bases). The CDR3 contains 15 residues. Germline values: CDR1 MNHEY, CDR2 SMNVEV (reference sequence). Trimming took 7 bases from V and 5 from J, leaving 20 bases between them. The CDR3 sequence: CASKMGTAGRTEAFF. CDR3 DNA: TGTGCCAGCAAAATGGGTACCGCAGGGAGGACTGAAGCTTTCTTT.

The genes are TRBV27 and TRBJ1-5, with TRBD1 matching over 8 bases. The CDR3 has 15 amino acids. Germline CDR1 is MNHEY and CDR2 is SMNVEV (reference sequence). V gave up 5 bases and J gave up 7 bases; unmatched junction bases: 10. CDR3 DNA sequence: TGTGCCAGCAGTCTACTTGGACAGGGAAGCCAGCCCCAGCATTTT. It codes for CASSLLGQGSQPQHF.

V is TRBV15 and J is TRBJ1-5; the D gene is possibly TRBD1 (5 bases). Germline assignment: CDR1 LNHNV and CDR2 YYDKDF (reference sequence). The CDR3 has 14 residues. V was shortened by 3 bases and J by 6 bases, with 12 bases between the two germline ends. The CDR3 nucleotides read TGTGCCACCAGCAGCCCCGGGGGAGCTCAGCCCCAGCATTTT. Amino acids: CATSSPGGAQPQHF.

This clone was picked up one time. This chain links TRBV27 with TRBJ2-7; TRBD2 might be the D (5 bases). The length of the CDR3 is 13 residues. Germline CDR1 and CDR2: MNHEY and SMNVEV (reference sequence). Trimming shortened V by 4 bases and J by 0 bases, and 7 bases separated the two germline ends. CDR3 in amino acids: CASSSTSSYEQYF. For the CDR3, the DNA is TGTGCCAGCAGTTCCACTAGCTCCTACGAGCAGTACTTC.

The V gene is TRBV7-2, the J gene TRBJ2-7, with 8 bases that match TRBD1. V lost 6 bases to trimming and J lost 3 bases; unmatched junction nucleotides: 7. Germline V gene data show CDR1 as SGHTA and CDR2 as FQGNSA. The CDR3 covers 14 residues. The CDR3 spells CASSRRDRLYEQYF. CDR3 in DNA: TGTGCCAGCAGTCGCCGGGACAGGCTCTACGAGCAGTACTTC.

This chain connects TRBV10-3 to TRBJ1-3; 8 bases align to TRBD1. CDR1 is ENHRY, CDR2 SYGVKD, per germline. J lost 0 bases, V lost 5 bases, and 3 bases had no gene match. The CDR3 covers 15 residues. The CDR3 region is CAISYDRGSGNTIYF. DNA for the CDR3: TGTGCCATCAGTTATGACAGGGGCTCTGGAAACACCATATATTTT.

This clone occurred once. This rearrangement joins TRBV7-9 to TRBJ1-5; D unresolved. This CDR3 has 14 amino acids. Germline V lookup: CDR1 SEHNR, CDR2 FQNEAQ (reference sequence). V lost 1 base and J lost 3, with 7 bases in between. CDR3: CASSLVQDNQPQHF. The CDR3 nucleotides are TGTGCCAGCAGCTTAGTCCAGGACAATCAGCCCCAGCATTTT.

The chain links TRBV5-5 to TRBJ2-7; no clear D. The V end lost 0 bases, the J end lost 5 bases, and 12 bases lay between the germline ends. CDR1 SGHKS and CDR2 YYEKEE come from the germline V gene (reference sequence). The CDR3 has 14 amino acids. CDR3 DNA sequence: TGTGCCAGCAGCTTGGATCTAGTTTCCCACGAGCAGTACTTC. It encodes CASSLDLVSHEQYF. Full variable domain (rest looked up from reference TRBV5-5 and TRBJ2-7): DAGVTQSPTHLIKTRGQQVTLRCSPISGHKSVSWYQQVLGQGPQFIFQYYEKEERGRGNFPDRFSARQFPNYSSELNVNALLLGDSALYLCASSLDLVSHEQYFGPGTRLTVT.

The chain links TRBV5-1 to TRBJ2-1; perhaps TRBD2 as D (6 bases). This CDR3 comprises 16 residues. Germline V CDR1 and CDR2: SGHRS, YFSETQ. The V end was cut by 0 bases, the J end by 0 bases, with 10 bases between. The CDR3 DNA reads TGCGCCAGCAGCTTGGTGGGCGGGACCTCCTACAATGAGCAGTTCTTC. Protein sequence: CASSLVGGTSYNEQFF. Combining the CDR3 with reference TRBV5-1 and TRBJ2-1 gives the whole variable domain KAGVTQTPRYLIKTRGQQVTLSCSPISGHRSVSWYQQTPGQGLQFLFEYFSETQRNKGNFPGRFSGRQFSNSRSEMNVSTLELGDSALYLCASSLVGGTSYNEQFFGPGTRLTVL.

The chain carries TRBV5-1 and TRBJ2-2; 8 bases are shared with TRBD2. The length of the CDR3 is 15 residues. From germline, CDR1 is SGHRS and CDR2 YFSETQ. J was trimmed by 5 bases and V by 4 bases; bases with no gene match: 7. The CDR3 loop is CASSLLSGETGELFF. CDR3 DNA: TGCGCCAGCAGCCTACTTAGCGGGGAGACCGGGGAGCTGTTTTTT.

The sample holds one count of this clone. CDR3 in amino acids: CASSPSRGGSTDTQYF. The CDR3 bases are TGTGCCAGTAGTCCCTCCCGGGGAGGTAGCACAGATACGCAGTATTTT. The chain carries TRBV19 and TRBJ2-3, with a weak D call TRBD2 (6 bases). V was shortened by 5 bases and J by 0 bases, with 15 bases between the two germline ends. From germline, CDR1 is LNHDA and CDR2 SQIVND (reference sequence). CDR3 length equals 16 residues. The full variable domain, rest sourced from reference TRBV19 and TRBJ2-3, is DGGITQSPKYLFRKEGQNVTLSCEQNLNHDAMYWYRQDPGQGLRLIYYSQIVNDFQKGDIAEGYSVSREKKESFPLTVTSAQKNPTAFYLCASSPSRGGSTDTQYFGPGTRLTVL.